This passage covers 28 T cell receptor beta chains from one sample sequenced in a study of response to subunit inactivated influenza vaccine. MiXCR was run by TCRdb on the RT-PCR reads, yielding one entry per CDR3 protein. The data contain hundreds of thousands of distinct CDR3 sequences, approximately 7.6% of them singletons. Sequencing used PBMCs from blood, obtained 23 to 25 months after vaccination. Source of these receptors: a man aged 45 to 75 who received an inactivated influenza vaccine.

J is TRBJ2-5 and V is TRBV6-2 or TRBV6-3; 7 bases agree with TRBD1. J gave up 2 bases and V 6 bases, and 9 bases lay outside the gene matches. Germline lookup yields CDR1 MNHEY and CDR2 SVGEGT. The CDR3 loop spans 15 amino acids. For the CDR3, the DNA is TGTGCCAGCAGCAAGGACAGGCTCGCTCAAGAGACCCAGTACTTC. Protein sequence: CASSKDRLAQETQYF.

This chain joins TRBV28 and TRBJ2-7; maybe TRBD1 (6 bases). In germline, CDR1 is MDHEN, CDR2 SYDVKM. The V and J ends lost 6 bases and 4 bases respectively, with 16 bases between them. This CDR3 spans 14 amino acids. As DNA, the CDR3 is TGTGCCAGCAGGGGGGCCGGAAGCCTATACGAGCAGTACTTC. This sequence encodes CASRGAGSLYEQYF.

For this clonotype: This could be a read error, since a much larger clone is one nucleotide away. The rearrangement joins TRBV7-9 to TRBJ2-1; D may be TRBD1 or TRBD2 (5 bases each). The CDR3 is 16 residues long. Germline CDR1 is SEHNR and CDR2 is FQNEAQ (reference sequence). CDR3 residues: CANSPLRGVSYNEQFF. The CDR3 DNA follows: TGTGCCAACAGCCCCCTTAGGGGAGTGTCCTACAATGAGCAGTTCTTC.

This clonotype was seen ten or more times. The V call is TRBV6-1, the J call TRBJ2-5, with D perhaps being TRBD1 or TRBD2 (6 bases each). The germline V and J ends were trimmed by 8 bases and 1 base, with 17 bases remaining between them. CDR3 length equals 15 residues. Germline V gene data show CDR1 as MNHNS and CDR2 as SASEGT. The CDR3 coding sequence is TGTGCCAGCTCTCAAGCTGGGGGGCGCCAAGAGACCCAGTACTTC. This codes for CASSQAGGRQETQYF.

This clonotype was picked up a small number of times. The rearrangement links TRBV20-1 to TRBJ1-4, with 7 bases identical to TRBD1. Germline lookup yields CDR1 DFQATT and CDR2 SNEGSKA (reference sequence). CDR3 length: 18 residues. V lost 1 base, J lost 0 bases, and 11 bases stayed unmatched. For the CDR3, the DNA is TGCAGTGCTAGAGGGCGTGGGGACAGTACGGCAACTAATGAAAAACTGTTTTTT. This translates into CSARGRGDSTATNEKLFF.

This rearrangement joins TRBV10-3 to TRBJ1-1; D not certain. Germline V CDR1 and CDR2: ENHRY, SYGVKD. The CDR3 runs 15 residues. Trimming took 3 bases from V and 0 from J, leaving 11 bases between them. The CDR3 loop is CAISEMVGLNTEAFF. The CDR3 bases are TGTGCCATCAGTGAAATGGTGGGGTTGAACACTGAAGCTTTCTTT.

This clonotype was seen a few times. This sequence joins TRBV6-5 and TRBJ1-4; D possibly corresponds to TRBD1 (5 bases). V was pared by 0 bases and J by 1 base, with 6 bases between. This CDR3 is built from 15 residues. Germline V gene lookup returns CDR1 MNHEY and CDR2 SVGAGI. The CDR3 reads CASSYSGGTNEKLFF. CDR3 sequence (DNA): TGTGCCAGCAGTTACTCCGGGGGAACTAATGAAAAACTGTTTTTT.

The J gene is TRBJ1-6, the V gene TRBV4-1; D uncertain. V was clipped by 6 bases and J by 7 bases, with 13 bases between them. The CDR3 spans 14 residues. Germline V lookup: CDR1 MGHRA, CDR2 YSYEKL. In DNA form, the CDR3 reads TGCGCCAGCAGAACTCCGGGAAAGAATTCACCCCTCCACTTT. This encodes CASRTPGKNSPLHF.

This clonotype was observed many times. The rearrangement uses TRBV5-1 and TRBJ1-5; the D gene is possibly TRBD1 (6 bases). There are 15 residues in the CDR3. The V and J ends lost 2 bases and 2 bases respectively, with 11 bases between them. In germline, CDR1 is SGHRS, CDR2 YFSETQ. The chain's CDR3 is CASSLSGDGNQPQHF. The CDR3, as DNA: TGCGCCAGCAGCTTATCAGGGGATGGCAATCAGCCCCAGCATTTT. Looking up the rest from reference TRBV5-1 and TRBJ1-5 gives the full variable domain: KAGVTQTPRYLIKTRGQQVTLSCSPISGHRSVSWYQQTPGQGLQFLFEYFSETQRNKGNFPGRFSGRQFSNSRSEMNVSTLELGDSALYLCASSLSGDGNQPQHFGDGTRLSIL.

This clonotype was observed a few times. The chain carries TRBV6-1 and TRBJ2-5; 8 bases align to TRBD1. Looked up from germline, CDR1 is MNHNS and CDR2 is SASEGT. The CDR3 extends over 14 amino acids. V gave up 6 bases and J gave up 0 bases; unmatched junction bases: 3. CDR3 region: CASSRQGNQETQYF. In DNA form, the CDR3 reads TGTGCCAGCAGCCGACAGGGGAACCAAGAGACCCAGTACTTC.

This clonotype was observed at least ten times. The V and J genes are TRBV6-2 or TRBV6-3 and TRBJ2-7, with D unresolved. The germline gives CDR1 MNHEY, CDR2 SVGEGT. V lost 6 bases and J 6 bases, leaving 39 bases between the germline ends. The CDR3 runs to 21 residues. The CDR3 sequence is CASSPSFISGGVFKSFSEQYF. As DNA, the CDR3 is TGTGCCAGCAGCCCCAGTTTTATATCGGGTGGAGTCTTTAAGTCGTTCTCCGAGCAGTACTTC.

This clonotype occurred many times. The genes are TRBV20-1 and TRBJ1-1; D not certain. Germline CDR1 is DFQATT and CDR2 is SNEGSKA (reference sequence). This CDR3 region has 11 residues. Trimming removed 5 bases from V and 4 bases from J, with 8 bases in between. CDR3 amino acids: CSAPGGTEAFF. CDR3 sequence (DNA): TGCAGTGCTCCAGGCGGCACTGAAGCTTTCTTT.

This chain uses TRBV20-1 with TRBJ1-6; no firm D call. Trimming took 1 base from V and 10 from J, leaving 11 bases between them. The CDR3 covers 13 residues. CDR1 and CDR2 (germline): DFQATT, SNEGSKA (reference sequence). The CDR3 sequence is CSARAGVGSPLHF. In DNA form, the CDR3 reads TGCAGTGCTAGAGCGGGAGTTGGGTCACCCCTCCACTTT.

This clonotype was seen only a few times. The gene calls are TRBV11-2 and TRBJ2-1; 11 bases agree with TRBD2. This CDR3 comprises 18 residues. CDR1 and CDR2 from the germline V gene are SGHAT and FQNNGV. V was clipped by 0 bases and J by 2 bases; unmatched bases: 6. In nucleotides, the CDR3 is TGTGCCAGCAGCTTAGATTTCCTTAGCGGGGGGGCCTACAATGAGCAGTTCTTC. This encodes CASSLDFLSGGAYNEQFF.

The chain combines TRBV28 with TRBJ2-1, with 10 bases lining up with TRBD2. V lost 10 bases, J lost 1 base, and 7 bases stayed unmatched. In germline, CDR1 is MDHEN, CDR2 SYDVKM. The CDR3 has 15 residues. CDR3 sequence: CAIGELAGSYNEQFF. In DNA form, the CDR3 reads TGTGCCATTGGGGAACTAGCGGGGTCCTACAATGAGCAGTTCTTC.

This clonotype was counted a few times. The V gene is TRBV6-1, the J gene TRBJ1-2; weak D call: TRBD1 (5 bases). The germline V gene encodes CDR1 MNHNS and CDR2 SASEGT. Trimming removed 7 bases at V and 1 base at J, with 13 bases between. The CDR3 spans 14 residues. The CDR3 bases are TGTGCCAGCACCCAGGCAGGGTTTAACTATGGCTACACCTTC. It encodes CASTQAGFNYGYTF.

Details on this clonotype: One junction end does not reproduce the germline sequence, and a read error may be involved. The J gene is TRBJ1-5, the V gene TRBV12-3 or TRBV12-4; tentatively, D is TRBD1 (5 bases). The CDR3 totals 16 residues. This chain's CDR3 is CASSLRRLGGNHPQHF. In DNA, the CDR3 is TGTGCCAGCAGTTTGCGCAGACTGGGGGGGAATCATCCCCAGCATTTT.

This clonotype was observed at least ten times. The V gene is TRBV6-1, the J gene TRBJ1-1; D gene uncertain. CDR1 is MNHNS and CDR2 is SASEGT in the germline V gene. Trimming pared 7 bases from V and 1 base from J, leaving 10 bases between. CDR3 length equals 13 residues. This CDR3 is CASMIQRNTEAFF. The CDR3 coding sequence is TGTGCCAGCATGATACAGAGGAACACTGAAGCTTTCTTT.

The rearrangement links TRBV7-8 to TRBJ2-4; D unclear. This CDR3 spans 14 amino acids. V lost 0 bases and J 6 bases, leaving 9 bases between the germline ends. Germline values: CDR1 SGHVS, CDR2 FQNEAQ. As DNA, the CDR3 is TGTGCCAGCAGCTTAGCTAGCCCGACAAACATTCAGTACTTC. Protein: CASSLASPTNIQYF.

This clonotype was detected a few times. V usage is TRBV7-9 and J usage is TRBJ2-1, with D possibly being TRBD1 (5 bases). Germline CDR1 reads SEHNR; CDR2 reads FQNEAQ (reference sequence). V lost 5 bases, J lost 10 bases, and 9 bases lay in between. The CDR3 has 11 residues. In DNA, the CDR3 is TGTGCCAGCAGCCCGAACAGGGAGCAGTTCTTC. This translates into CASSPNREQFF.

This clonotype was seen many times. The rearrangement joins TRBV29-1 to TRBJ1-3; D is uncertain. Looked up from germline, CDR1 is SQVTM and CDR2 is ANQGSEA. Trimming left V 4 bases short and J 8 bases short, with 18 bases between. The CDR3 runs to 14 residues. The DNA for the CDR3 is TGCAGCGTTGCCCGCCCGGATAGGCCAGACACCATATATTTT. This gives the protein CSVARPDRPDTIYF.

This clonotype came up a few times. The rearrangement joins TRBV11-2 to TRBJ2-3, with TRBD1 matching over 7 bases. There are 15 residues in the CDR3. V was pared by 5 bases and J by 3 bases, with 8 bases of the junction left unmatched. The germline CDR1 and CDR2 sequences are SGHAT and FQNNGV. The CDR3 spells CASSHTTGMTDTQYF. In DNA, the CDR3 is TGTGCCAGCAGCCATACGACAGGGATGACAGATACGCAGTATTTT.

This clonotype was found a few times. This chain connects TRBV27 to TRBJ2-7, with unresolved D. V was shortened by 0 bases and J by 2 bases, with 8 bases between the two germline ends. Per the germline V gene, CDR1 is MNHEY and CDR2 is SMNVEV (reference sequence). This CDR3 contains 14 residues. CDR3 nucleotides: TGTGCCAGCAGTTTATCGGGCAGAACCTACGAGCAGTACTTC. This codes for CASSLSGRTYEQYF.

This clonotype came up a few times. The chain uses TRBV20-1 and TRBJ1-4; no clear D gene. The V and J ends lost 4 bases and 1 base respectively, with 13 bases between them. This CDR3 comprises 15 residues. Germline V gene lookup returns CDR1 DFQATT and CDR2 SNEGSKA (reference sequence). The CDR3 DNA follows: TGCAGTGCTACCCTTGTTGGTGGAACTAATGAAAAACTGTTTTTT. Translating gives CSATLVGGTNEKLFF.

In this sample, this clonotype turned up many times. One end of the junction is discordant with germline, which a read error may explain. The V call is TRBV29-1, the J call TRBJ2-5; no reliable D call. Germline CDR1 reads SQVTM; CDR2 reads ANQGSEA. The CDR3 has 9 amino acids. The CDR3: CSVEETQYF. The CDR3 DNA is TGCAGCGTCGAAGAGACCCAGTACTTC.

This chain links TRBV14 with TRBJ1-1; D ambiguous. V lost 2 bases and J 1 base, leaving 5 bases between the germline ends. The CDR3 consists of 13 residues. Germline assignment: CDR1 SGHDN and CDR2 FVKESK. The CDR3 protein is CASSQNPNTEAFF. In DNA, the CDR3 is TGTGCCAGCAGCCAAAACCCGAACACTGAAGCTTTCTTT.

The sample holds a few counts of this clonotype. V and J are TRBV20-1 and TRBJ1-5; TRBD1 matches at 7 bases. The CDR3 extends over 15 amino acids. Trimming cost V 3 bases and J 0 bases; bases outside gene matches: 5. CDR1 and CDR2 (germline): DFQATT, SNEGSKA (reference sequence). CDR3 sequence (DNA): TGCAGTGCTAGTCAGGGGGGGCATAGCAATCAGCCCCAGCATTTT. Translated, it gives CSASQGGHSNQPQHF.

The V and J genes are TRBV7-9 and TRBJ2-3, with D possibly matching TRBD2 (5 bases). CDR3 length equals 13 residues. Germline V gene lookup returns CDR1 SEHNR and CDR2 FQNEAQ (reference sequence). The V gene lost 6 bases and the J gene lost 6 bases, with 13 bases spanning the gap. The CDR3 DNA sequence: TGTGCCAGCAGAGGGAGCTTCCGGGATACGCAGTATTTT. This encodes CASRGSFRDTQYF.